This paragraph reports one T cell receptor (beta chain). The sample's time point: recipient sample about 28 days before transplant, after cytoreduction. Blood collection times were about day -28 and days 30, 100, 180 posttransplant. The sample comes from a study of T cell clonotyping in hematopoietic cell transplantation. The repertoire was sequenced with immunoSEQ multiplex PCR; TCRdb's copy has only in-frame clones and lacks some. The sample lists approximately 30,000 clones; more than 65% were seen once. Germline V gene lookup returns CDR1 MNHNS and CDR2 SASEGT. The J segment lost 9 bases and the V segment lost 7 bases, leaving 14 bases of the junction unmatched. There are 15 residues in the CDR3.

Specimen: peripheral blood mononuclear cells, collected before stem cell transplant. The clonotype originates from a man aged 40-50 years with acute myeloid leukemia. Some clones in this sample may be carry-over from other donors' samples. The rearrangement joins TRBV6-1 to TRBJ2-1, with 8 bases that match TRBD2. The CDR3 here is CASKLVLREGAEQFF. The CDR3 DNA is TGTGCCAGCAAGTTGGTTCTCCGGGAGGGCGCTGAGCAGTTCTTC.